The 23 T cell receptor beta chains reported below all come from one sample, sequenced in a study of cytomegalovirus exposure and HLA in healthy donors. Primers: 60 Vbeta forward and 13 Jbeta reverse. Clones were sequenced by immunoSEQ multiplex PCR, and TCRdb holds only the in-frame ones, with some missing. The table has 140,000 or so clones, roughly three fifths seen once. The specimen was PBMCs. These receptors came from a woman aged 55-70 years in good health and CMV-seronegative.

The J gene is TRBJ2-5, the V gene TRBV14; no clear D. This CDR3 contains 16 residues. Germline CDR1 SGHDN, CDR2 FVKESK. V shed 0 bases and J shed 2 bases, with 13 bases lying between them. CDR3 nucleotides: TGTGCCAGCAGCCAAGAGGTAGCATACTTTCAAGAGACCCAGTACTTC. This codes for CASSQEVAYFQETQYF.

V usage is TRBV28 and J usage is TRBJ1-4, with TRBD1 as a possible D gene (5 bases). CDR3 length: 14 residues. With 1 base removed from V and 10 bases from J, the gap between germline ends came to 13 bases. The germline V gene has CDR1 MDHEN and CDR2 SYDVKM. In nucleotides, the CDR3 is TGTGCCAGCAGTTTATTTCAGGGAAGTGGAAAACTGTTTTTT. Translated: CASSLFQGSGKLFF.

The chain has TRBV28 and TRBJ1-2; 12 positions agree with TRBD1. Trimming removed 7 bases from V and 5 bases from J; junction bases left unmatched: 17. Germline V gene lookup returns CDR1 MDHEN and CDR2 SYDVKM. The CDR3 covers 18 residues. The CDR3 coding sequence is TGTGCCAGCACACACTACTCCGGGACAGGGGGCTTGTCATATGGCTACACCTTC. This gives the protein CASTHYSGTGGLSYGYTF.

The chain uses TRBV5-4 and TRBJ1-2; 9 positions agree with TRBD1. V shed 4 bases, J shed 8 bases, and the junction held 12 bases outside the gene matches. CDR3 length: 15 residues. Looked up from germline, CDR1 is SGHNT and CDR2 is YYREEE (reference sequence). The CDR3 here is CASSVTGGAVDGYTF. As DNA, the CDR3 is TGTGCCAGCAGCGTAACAGGGGGCGCAGTTGACGGCTACACCTTC.

This clone was seen a single time. The junction departs from the called germline gene at one end, perhaps through a read error. The J gene is TRBJ1-5, the V gene TRBV6-6; no reliable D call. CDR1 and CDR2 from the germline V gene are MNHNY and SVGAGI (reference sequence). This CDR3 is 15 amino acids long. This CDR3 reads CAGSYSAAGNQPQHF. CDR3 bases: TGTGCCGGCAGTTACTCGGCGGCAGGCAATCAGCCCCAGCATTTT.

The V and J genes are TRBV19 and TRBJ2-2; the match to TRBD1 covers 7 bases. Germline CDR1 LNHDA, CDR2 SQIVND (reference sequence). CDR3 length: 16 residues. Trimming removed 4 bases from V and 3 bases from J; junction bases left unmatched: 8. The CDR3: CASSKSGGRDTGELFF. The CDR3 coding sequence is TGTGCCAGTAGTAAATCAGGGGGAAGGGACACCGGGGAGCTGTTTTTT.

The chain recombines TRBV14 with TRBJ2-7; 7 bases agree with TRBD1. CDR1 is SGHDN and CDR2 is FVKESK in the germline V gene. This CDR3 has 13 amino acids. Losses at the gene ends were 7 bases for V and 3 bases for J; bases not matched to a gene: 6. The CDR3 DNA reads as TGTGCCAGCACCAGGACAGGACGCTACGAGCAGTACTTC. This gives the protein CASTRTGRYEQYF.

A few counts support this clone. The rearrangement uses TRBV5-6 and TRBJ1-2, with a possible D match to TRBD1 (5 bases). The CDR3 runs 15 residues. Trimming cost V 2 bases and J 5 bases, with 16 bases left between them. CDR1 SGHDT and CDR2 YYEEEE come from the germline V gene. CDR3 sequence (DNA): TGTGCCAGCAGCTTCCAGTCGCAGGGTTGGTATGGCTACACCTTC. Its protein product is CASSFQSQGWYGYTF.

The chain uses TRBV2 and TRBJ2-2; tentative D call: TRBD2 (5 bases). V lost 8 bases, J lost 1 base, and 8 bases lay in between. Per the germline V gene, CDR1 is SNHLY and CDR2 is FYNNEI. CDR3 length: 13 residues. CDR3 residues: CASASKNTGELFF. As DNA, the CDR3 is TGTGCCAGCGCTAGCAAGAACACCGGGGAGCTGTTTTTT. Filled out from reference TRBV2 and TRBJ2-2, the complete variable domain reads EPEVTQTPSHQVTQMGQEVILRCVPISNHLYFYWYRQILGQKVEFLVSFYNNEISEKSEIFDDQFSVERPDGSNFTLKIRSTKLEDSAMYFCASASKNTGELFFGEGSRLTVL.

The gene calls are TRBV9 and TRBJ2-7, with 7 bases matching TRBD1. The CDR3 spans 14 residues. V lost 4 bases and J lost 1; bases outside the gene matches: 5. The germline gives CDR1 SGDLS, CDR2 YYNGEE. CDR3 DNA sequence: TGTGCCAGCAGCACCCGGGACAGTTCCTACGAGCAGTACTTC. This sequence encodes CASSTRDSSYEQYF. Using reference TRBV9 and TRBJ2-7 for the parts outside the CDR3, the full variable domain is DSGVTQTPKHLITATGQRVTLRCSPRSGDLSVYWYQQSLDQGLQFLIQYYNGEERAKGNILERFSAQQFPDLHSELNLSSLELGDSALYFCASSTRDSSYEQYFGPGTRLTVT.

The chain has TRBV5-5 and TRBJ1-6, with unresolved D. The CDR3 is 14 amino acids. Germline V gene data show CDR1 as SGHKS and CDR2 as YYEKEE (reference sequence). V gave up 0 bases and J gave up 8 bases, with 9 bases separating them. The CDR3 protein is CASSLEDLDSPLHF. CDR3 nucleotide sequence: TGTGCCAGCAGCTTGGAGGACTTGGATTCACCCCTCCACTTT.

The chain is built from TRBV5-4 and TRBJ2-7; 14 nucleotides match TRBD2. Per the germline V gene, CDR1 is SGHNT and CDR2 is YYREEE (reference sequence). V trimming: 3 bases; J trimming: 6 bases; junction bases outside the gene matches: 5. CDR3 length: 15 residues. Written as DNA, the CDR3 is TGTGCCAGCAGCTCAGGACTAGCGGGGGGAAGCGAGCAGTACTTC. It is translated as CASSSGLAGGSEQYF.

This clone was found a few times. The rearrangement uses TRBV16 and TRBJ1-3; no definite D call. V gave up 2 bases and J gave up 2 bases, with 10 bases separating them. In germline, CDR1 is KGHSY, CDR2 FQNENV. There are 15 residues in the CDR3. CDR3 in DNA: TGTGCCAGCAGCCAAGGGATGGGAGCTGGAAACACCATATATTTT. Protein: CASSQGMGAGNTIYF. The whole variable domain, remainder taken from reference TRBV16 and TRBJ1-3, is GEEVAQTPKHLVRGEGQKAKLYCAPIKGHSYVFWYQQVLKNEFKFLISFQNENVFDETGMPKERFSAKCLPNSPCSLEIQATKLEDSAVYFCASSQGMGAGNTIYFGEGSWLTVV.

The chain joins TRBV21-1 to TRBJ1-2. TRBV21-1 is termed a pseudogene. The CDR3 spans 13 residues. The chain's CDR3 is CASSKAGGYGYTF. CDR3 coding DNA: TGTGCCAGCAGCAAAGCGGGGGGGTATGGCTACACCTTC.

The V gene is TRBV2, the J gene TRBJ2-3; 11 nucleotides match TRBD2. This CDR3 is 16 amino acids long. V trimming: 5 bases; J trimming: 2 bases; junction bases outside the gene matches: 6. Per the germline V gene, CDR1 is SNHLY and CDR2 is FYNNEI. The CDR3, as DNA: TGTGCCAGCAGTCCCCGACTAGCGGGGCTCACAGATACGCAGTATTTT. It yields the protein CASSPRLAGLTDTQYF.

This chain connects TRBV6-1 to TRBJ1-5, with TRBD1 matching 8 bases. The V and J ends lost 4 bases and 2 bases, in that order; junction bases with no gene match: 10. CDR1 and CDR2 (germline): MNHNS, SASEGT. The CDR3 runs to 17 residues. The CDR3 DNA is TGTGCCAGCAGTGCAATAACCGGGACAGGAGGCAATCAGCCCCAGCATTTT. It yields the protein CASSAITGTGGNQPQHF.

The sample holds one count of this clone. The rearrangement uses TRBV19 and TRBJ2-5; D perhaps matches TRBD2 (6 bases). Germline CDR1 LNHDA, CDR2 SQIVND (reference sequence). The length of the CDR3 is 14 residues. V lost 1 base, J lost 4 bases, and 10 bases lay in between. CDR3 in DNA: TGTGCCAGTAGTATAGTGGGGGGTTCAGAGACCCAGTACTTC. It is translated as CASSIVGGSETQYF.

This sequence joins TRBV11-2 and TRBJ2-2, with a possible D match to TRBD2 (6 bases). Deletions cut 5 bases from V and 0 bases from J, with 13 bases between. The CDR3 has 16 residues. Germline V CDR1 and CDR2: SGHAT, FQNNGV. CDR3 sequence: CASSPGTFANTGELFF. CDR3 sequence (DNA): TGTGCCAGCAGCCCCGGGACTTTCGCGAACACCGGGGAGCTGTTTTTT.

This clone was recorded a few times. The sample contains more than one DNA sequence encoding this CDR3. This chain uses TRBV7-9 with TRBJ1-2; maybe TRBD1 (5 bases). The CDR3 spans 16 residues. CDR1 and CDR2 (germline): SEHNR, FQNEAQ (reference sequence). Trimming left V 4 bases short and J 8 bases short, with 23 bases between. The CDR3, as DNA: TGTGCCAGCAGCTCCCCCGACAGCCTACTGGGGAAAGGCTACACCTTC. It is translated as CASSSPDSLLGKGYTF.

V gene TRBV27 combines with J gene TRBJ2-7; 7 nucleotides agree with TRBD2. J gave up 2 bases and V 5 bases, and 6 bases lay outside the gene matches. Germline V gene sequence: CDR1 MNHEY, CDR2 SMNVEV (reference sequence). The CDR3 is 14 residues long. CDR3 bases: TGTGCCAGCAGTCCCTCGGGGGGTCCCTACGAGCAGTACTTC. This sequence encodes CASSPSGGPYEQYF.

This clone was seen more than once but under ten times. The genes are TRBV13 and TRBJ2-7, with D maybe TRBD2 (7 bases). V was clipped by 2 bases and J by 9 bases, with 17 bases between them. Germline CDR1 PRHDT, CDR2 FYEKMQ (reference sequence). This CDR3 comprises 14 residues. This chain's CDR3 is CASSLKGGPGRQYF. The CDR3 coding sequence is TGTGCCAGCAGCTTAAAGGGGGGGCCGGGTCGGCAGTACTTC.

This sequence joins TRBV5-1 and TRBJ2-3, with D possibly TRBD2 on 6 matching bases. The CDR3 is 15 residues long. V lost 0 bases and J lost 6, with 14 bases in between. Germline V gene data show CDR1 as SGHRS and CDR2 as YFSETQ. DNA for the CDR3: TGCGCCAGCAGCTTGGCGGGAGACCCCGGGGATACGCAGTATTTT. It encodes CASSLAGDPGDTQYF.

In DNA form, the CDR3 reads TGTGCCACCAGCCCGGCAGGGGGTTATGGCTACACCTTC. Protein: CATSPAGGYGYTF. The rearrangement links TRBV15 to TRBJ1-2, with TRBD1 matching over 7 bases. Germline V gene lookup returns CDR1 LNHNV and CDR2 YYDKDF (reference sequence). CDR3 length: 13 amino acids. The trim removed 5 bases at V and 5 bases at J, leaving 5 bases unmatched.